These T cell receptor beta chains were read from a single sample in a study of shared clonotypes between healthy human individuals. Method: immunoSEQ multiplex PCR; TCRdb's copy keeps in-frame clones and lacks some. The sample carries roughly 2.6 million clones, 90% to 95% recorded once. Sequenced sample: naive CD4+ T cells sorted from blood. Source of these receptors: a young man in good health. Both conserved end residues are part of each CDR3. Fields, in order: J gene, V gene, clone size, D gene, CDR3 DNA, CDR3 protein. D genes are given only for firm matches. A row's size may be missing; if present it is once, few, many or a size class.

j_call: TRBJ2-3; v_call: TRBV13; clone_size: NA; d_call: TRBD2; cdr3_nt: TGTGCCAGCAGCCCGCGGGAGTCGGGCACAGATACGCAGTATTTT; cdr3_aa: CASSPRESGTDTQYF
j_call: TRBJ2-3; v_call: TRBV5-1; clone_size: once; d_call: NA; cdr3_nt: TGCGCCAGCTTTCAGGCCCGCACAGATACGCAGTATTTT; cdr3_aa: CASFQARTDTQYF
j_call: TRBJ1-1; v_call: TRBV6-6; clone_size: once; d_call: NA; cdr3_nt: TGTGCCAGCAGTCCGCGGGGAGTCCTGAGTGAAGCTTTCTTT; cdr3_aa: CASSPRGVLSEAFF
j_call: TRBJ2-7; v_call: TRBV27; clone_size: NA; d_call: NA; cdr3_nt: TGTGCCAGCAGCCCTTTAGACAGACAGGGAGGCGAGCAGTACTTC; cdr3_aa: CASSPLDRQGGEQYF
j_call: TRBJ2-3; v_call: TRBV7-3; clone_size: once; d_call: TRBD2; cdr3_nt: TGTGCCAGCAGCCACACGAGCGGGGGGACGTCTAGCACAGATACGCAGTATTTT; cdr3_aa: CASSHTSGGTSSTDTQYF
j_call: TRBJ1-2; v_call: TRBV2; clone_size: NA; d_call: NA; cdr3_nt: TGTGCCAGCATCCTCCGCTATGGCTACACCTTC; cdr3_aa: CASILRYGYTF
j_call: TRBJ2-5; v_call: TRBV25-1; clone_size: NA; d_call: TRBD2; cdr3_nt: TGTGCCAGCAGTGATTGGGGGGGAGGGGTGGAGACCCAGTACTTC; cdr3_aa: CASSDWGGGVETQYF
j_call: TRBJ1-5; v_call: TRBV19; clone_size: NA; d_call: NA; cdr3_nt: TGTGCCAGTAGTATTCCGGGGGCGGTCCAGCCCCAGCATTTT; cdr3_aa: CASSIPGAVQPQHF
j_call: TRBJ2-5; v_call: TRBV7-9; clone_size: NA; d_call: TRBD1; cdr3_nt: TGTGCCAGCAGCTTAGTCGGACAGGGACAAGAGACCCAGTACTTC; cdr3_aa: CASSLVGQGQETQYF
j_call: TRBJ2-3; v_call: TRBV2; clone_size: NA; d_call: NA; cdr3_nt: TGTGCCAGCATGGGAACCACAGATACGCAGTATTTT; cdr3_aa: CASMGTTDTQYF
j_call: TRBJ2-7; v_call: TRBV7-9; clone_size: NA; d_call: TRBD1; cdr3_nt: TGTGCCAGCAGCCCGACAGGGCTCTCCTACGAGCAGTACTTC; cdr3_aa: CASSPTGLSYEQYF
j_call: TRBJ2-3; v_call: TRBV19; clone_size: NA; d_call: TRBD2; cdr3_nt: TGTGCCGCCAGCGGGAGTTTATACACAGATACGCAGTATTTT; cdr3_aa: CAASGSLYTDTQYF
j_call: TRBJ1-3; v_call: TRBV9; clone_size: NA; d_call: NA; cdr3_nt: TGTGCCAGCAGCGAGGGAGACAGGTTCTACTCTGGAAACACCATATATTTT; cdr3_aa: CASSEGDRFYSGNTIYF
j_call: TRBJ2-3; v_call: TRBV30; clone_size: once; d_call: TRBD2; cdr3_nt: TGTGCCTGGAGGAGCAGCGGGACGAGCACAGATACGCAGTATTTT; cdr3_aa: CAWRSSGTSTDTQYF
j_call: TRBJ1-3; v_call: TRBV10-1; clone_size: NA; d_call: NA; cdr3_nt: TGCGCCAGCAGACAGAGCTCTGGAAACACCATATATTTT; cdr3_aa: CASRQSSGNTIYF
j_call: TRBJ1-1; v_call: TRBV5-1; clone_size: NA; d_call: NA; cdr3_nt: TGCGCCAGCAGCTTGAGGGCGAACACTGAAGCTTTCTTT; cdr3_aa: CASSLRANTEAFF
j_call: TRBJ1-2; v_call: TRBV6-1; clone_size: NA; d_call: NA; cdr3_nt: TGTGCCAGCAGTACCACAGGGTCGGGCTATGGCTACACCTTC; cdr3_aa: CASSTTGSGYGYTF
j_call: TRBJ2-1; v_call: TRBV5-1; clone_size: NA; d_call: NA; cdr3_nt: TGCGCCAGCAGCTTGGGGTTCACCTCGGAGCAGTTCTTC; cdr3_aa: CASSLGFTSEQFF
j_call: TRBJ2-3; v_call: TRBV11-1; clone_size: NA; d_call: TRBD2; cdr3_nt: TGTGCCAGCAGCTTAGCGCGGAGCGGGGGGTCGAAAGATACGCAGTATTTT; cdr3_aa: CASSLARSGGSKDTQYF
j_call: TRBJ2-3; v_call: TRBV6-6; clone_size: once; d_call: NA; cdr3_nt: TGTGCCAGCAGCCACAGGGAGGGATTGCCAGATACGCAGTATTTT; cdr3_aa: CASSHREGLPDTQYF
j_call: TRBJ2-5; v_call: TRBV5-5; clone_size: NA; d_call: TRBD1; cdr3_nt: TGTGCCAGCACCCTGATGGGGACAGGGGGACCAGAGACCCAGTACTTC; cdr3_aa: CASTLMGTGGPETQYF
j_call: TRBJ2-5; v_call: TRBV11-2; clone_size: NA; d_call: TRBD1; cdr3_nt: TGTGCCAGCAGCTCCTCCTGGGAAGGGGGCTTCCAAGAGACCCAGTACTTC; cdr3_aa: CASSSSWEGGFQETQYF
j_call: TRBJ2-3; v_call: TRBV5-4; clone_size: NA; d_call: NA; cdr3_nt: TGTGCCAGCAGCTCAATGGGGGGCCCAGATACGCAGTATTTT; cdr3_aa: CASSSMGGPDTQYF
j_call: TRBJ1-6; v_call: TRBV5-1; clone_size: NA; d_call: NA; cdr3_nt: TGCGCCAGCAGCTTGGCGGCGGGAGAGGGTTCACCCCTCCACTTT; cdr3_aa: CASSLAAGEGSPLHF
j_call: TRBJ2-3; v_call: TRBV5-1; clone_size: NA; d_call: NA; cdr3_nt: TGCGCCAGCAGCTTGGTGGGGGGAGCCTCCGCAGATACGCAGTATTTT; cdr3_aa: CASSLVGGASADTQYF
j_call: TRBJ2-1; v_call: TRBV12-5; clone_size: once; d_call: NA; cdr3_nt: TGTGCTAGTGGTCCCCCTGTCTGGCACTACAATGAGCAGTTCTTC; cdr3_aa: CASGPPVWHYNEQFF
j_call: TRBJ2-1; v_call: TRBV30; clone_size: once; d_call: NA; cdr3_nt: TGTGCCTGGAGTATTCAGGGTGTTGAGCAGTTCTTC; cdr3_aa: CAWSIQGVEQFF